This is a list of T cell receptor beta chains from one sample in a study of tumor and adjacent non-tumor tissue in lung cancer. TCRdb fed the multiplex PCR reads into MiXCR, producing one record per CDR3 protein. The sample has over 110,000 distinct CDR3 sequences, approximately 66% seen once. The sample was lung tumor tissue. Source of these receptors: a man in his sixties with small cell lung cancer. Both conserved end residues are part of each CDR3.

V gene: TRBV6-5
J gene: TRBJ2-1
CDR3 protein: CTSSYSPSGLSYNEQFF

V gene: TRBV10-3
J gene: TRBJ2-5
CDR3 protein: CAISEGDGGTQYF

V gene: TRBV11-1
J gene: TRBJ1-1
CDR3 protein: CVSSLDDRDTDAFF

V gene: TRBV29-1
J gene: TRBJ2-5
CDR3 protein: CSAVPPSGTQYF

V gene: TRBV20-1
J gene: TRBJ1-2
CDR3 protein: CSAFDNWGYTF

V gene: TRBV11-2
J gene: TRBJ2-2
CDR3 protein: CASSLNSAVTGELFF

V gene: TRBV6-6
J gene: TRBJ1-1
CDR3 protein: CASSDRQGTEAFF

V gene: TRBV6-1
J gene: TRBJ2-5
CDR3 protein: CASSGLAGGETQYF

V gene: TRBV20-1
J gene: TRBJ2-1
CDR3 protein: CSGGAYNEQFF

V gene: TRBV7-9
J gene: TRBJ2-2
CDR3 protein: CASSPGQGAREELFF

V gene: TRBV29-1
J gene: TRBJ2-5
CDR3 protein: CSVEWDSSGETQYF

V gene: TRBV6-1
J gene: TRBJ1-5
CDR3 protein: CASSAKGDNQPQHF

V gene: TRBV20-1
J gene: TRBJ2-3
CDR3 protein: CSARATGFISDTQYF

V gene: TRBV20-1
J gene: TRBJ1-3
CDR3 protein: CSARHLLSGNTIYF

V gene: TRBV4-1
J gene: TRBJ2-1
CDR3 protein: CASSQRTRTSDGEQFF

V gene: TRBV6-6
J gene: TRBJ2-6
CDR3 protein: CVSSYAGSGANVLTF

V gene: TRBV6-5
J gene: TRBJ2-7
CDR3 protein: CASSSKGLAPYELYF